The sequence of this TCR beta chain was determined in a study of T cells in Graves' hyperthyroidism and ophthalmopathy. Background on the study: Peripheral blood was obtained at initial diagnosis, preceding any treatment. Findings of the study overall: Stable hyperthyroidism and ophthalmopathy were separated using 13 V-J signatures.

TCR beta CDR3 sequences were amplified from RNA transcripts. The HTBI primer set was used in a first-round RT-PCR of the TCR CDR3. Via MiXCR, TCRdb re-called the multiplex PCR reads, giving one row per CDR3 protein. The sample consists of some 500,000 distinct CDR3 sequences, about 15% of them appearing once. The germline CDR1 and CDR2 sequences are SGHRS and YFSETQ. Trimming took 5 bases from V and 0 from J; bases not matched to a gene: 10. CDR3 length: 18 residues. Exclusions: uncontrolled infection, other autoimmune disease, pregnancy, lactation. Diagnostic decisions used clinical symptoms, serum thyroxine and TRAb, thyroid ultrasound and orbital computed tomography. This clonotype was seen repeatedly, ten times or more. Its antigen is not known.

This TCR came from a woman between 18 and 29 years old with Graves' hyperthyroidism. The sample consisted of blood. The chain couples TRBV5-1 to TRBJ2-3, with 12 bases matching TRBD2. The CDR3 is CASRGGLAGRVSTDTQYF. DNA for the CDR3: TGCGCCAGCAGAGGCGGACTAGCGGGGAGAGTTAGCACAGATACGCAGTATTTT.